This T cell receptor (beta chain) comes out of a study of CD8+ T cells in alopecia areata. Study findings and constraints: Scalp samples also contribute reads from the resident alphabeta T cells found in normal skin. Compared with mice, patients displayed less clear TCR sharing, possibly for HLA-related reasons.

cDNA serving as the sequencing template came from extracted, reverse transcribed RNA. The method was immunoSEQ multiplex PCR; TCRdb's version includes in-frame clones alone and lacks a portion of them. The profile covers approximately 40,000 clones, with less than 55% appearing a single time and about 1.8% taken by the ten largest. The CDR3 covers 16 residues. CDR1 is SGHTA, CDR2 FQGNSA, per germline. V lost 1 base to trimming and J lost 9 bases; unmatched junction nucleotides: 9. Sorting of the five patients' CD4+ cells gave CD25+CD127- cells as the output. Investigators sorted PBMCs to obtain both CD4+ and CD8+ T cells. A word on this clone: Its antigen is as yet unknown.

The sequence was obtained from a human donor with alopecia areata. The rearrangement joins TRBV7-2 to TRBJ2-1; TRBD2 matches 10 bases. The sequenced material came from CD4+ Tregs sorted from blood. CDR3 amino acids: CASSLVSSGRVGEQFF. The CDR3 DNA follows: TGTGCCAGCAGCTTAGTGTCTAGCGGGAGAGTAGGTGAGCAGTTCTTC. Full variable domain (outside the CDR3, taken from reference TRBV7-2 and TRBJ2-1): GAGVSQSPSNKVTEKGKDVELRCDPISGHTALYWYRQSLGQGLEFLIYFQGNSAPDKSGLPSDRFSAERTGGSVSTLTIQRTQQEDSAVYLCASSLVSSGRVGEQFFGPGTRLTVL.